This T cell receptor (beta chain) originates from a study of blood T cell repertoires in COVID-19 (TCRdb year 2020). For the study in its entirety: Collaborator samples came from the United States, Italy and Spain and covered acute and convalescent phases of COVID-19. Deeply sampled blood TCRbeta repertoires from subjects exposed to, actively infected with, or recovered from COVID-19 were included in the dataset. A freely available public database, intended as a resource for researchers studying the immune response to SARS-CoV-2, is where the repertoires were released. Where available, HLA class I and class II types were taken from metadata supplied by the sample provider and were not determined by assay-based typing. The samples were drawn from the first 160 participants of the ongoing ImmuneRACE study and from roughly 1,300 subjects provided by 6 global collaborators. Sample metadata almost always included a de-identified subject ID, COVID-19 status, age in years and sex. The prospective study material was composed of cDNA or gDNA derived from T cells, B-cell-depleted T cells, or PBMCs. On the study overall, not on this receptor specifically: The amount of clinical and demographic metadata varied by source and participant and was provided uncurated.

TCRbeta CDR3 regions were amplified from genomic DNA using the immunoSEQ Assay, a bias-controlled multiplex PCR. Per the authors' processing: Within the assay, amplification of reference gene primers was used to estimate how many nucleated cells each sample contained. Sequence reads were collapsed and filtered to measure the absolute abundance of every unique TCRbeta CDR3 rearrangement. For each sample, productive Simpson clonality was calculated by taking the square root of Simpson's diversity index across productive rearrangements. Sourced from immuneACCESS, this table was stored by TCRdb with only in-frame sequences that have V and J called. A share of the clones is absent; for the studies checked, an unresolved V gene accounts for under half, and the remainder has no known explanation. V, J and clone size are taken as reported in that table, and D and trimming were inferred from the DNA itself. This sample gives 35,000 to 45,000 clones in total; 75% to 80% of them show up just once. The ten largest clones capture under 9.5% of the sample.

Whole blood was collected in K2EDTA tubes by collaborating institutions according to the institutions' own protocols. Collaborator samples were shipped for TCRbeta analysis as frozen whole blood, isolated PBMCs, or DNA extracted from either sample type. Turning to this clone: Its antigen is currently not known. Within one base of it there is no much larger clone, and no base qualities were kept.

Based on the germline V gene, the CDR1 and CDR2 sequences are SGHRS and YFSETQ. V loses 5 bases of germline sequence and J loses 9 bases, and the interval between the two ends is 21 bases. The CDR3 numbers 15 residues from cysteine through phenylalanine. Kept here is only the CDR3 DNA, which spans 45 bases and is read in frame from base 1. Sequenced input: peripheral blood. The sequence was obtained from a man aged 65 to 79 with active or convalescent COVID-19. Recombination linked TRBV5-1 to TRBJ2-1; the D gene is unclear. The DNA is as follows: TGCGCCAGCAGTCCCCTCCAAATCGGTAGTGGTGAGCAGTTCTTC. Its amino acids are CASSPLQIGSGEQFF.